The rows below give T cell receptor beta chains drawn from one sample of a study of OX40 agonist ivuxolimab in advanced cancers. Produced via immunoSEQ multiplex PCR; TCRdb's table is partial and in-frame only. The data show roughly 71,000 clones, with approximately 88% seen just once and approximately 0.6% held by the top ten. This specimen was CD4+ or CD8+ T cells sorted from blood, taken in a trial of the OX40 agonist ivuxolimab. The origin of the receptors is an adult with an advanced solid tumor such as melanoma, head and neck, liver or kidney cancer. CDR3s include the opening cysteine and the closing phenylalanine or tryptophan. A D gene is named only where the DNA matches it firmly. Clone size is given for some rows only: seen once, a few or many times, or a class if the clone is expanded.

v_gene,j_gene,d_gene,abundance,CDR3nt,CDR3aa
TRBV9,TRBJ1-1,-,-,TGTGCCAGCAGCTCGACAGCCGCGAACACTGAAGCTTTCTTT,CASSSTAANTEAFF
TRBV9,TRBJ1-1,-,-,TGTGCCAGCAGCGTAGCTACTTTAACGGAGAACACTGAAGCTTTCTTT,CASSVATLTENTEAFF
TRBV11-2,TRBJ1-2,TRBD1,-,TGTGCCAGCAGACCGGGACAGGGGTATGGCTACACCTTC,CASRPGQGYGYTF
TRBV5-4,TRBJ2-3,-,-,TGTGCCAGCAGCTTGACAGATACGCAGTATTTT,CASSLTDTQYF
TRBV5-5,TRBJ1-2,TRBD1,-,TGTGCCAGCAGCTTGGCCCCGGGACAGGATAACTATGGCTACACCTTC,CASSLAPGQDNYGYTF
TRBV10-3,TRBJ2-7,-,-,TGTGCCATCAGTGAGGGCAGCTACGAGCAGTACTTC,CAISEGSYEQYF
TRBV7-9,TRBJ1-6,-,-,TGTGCCAGCACCCACGGGGGATCCCTTGGTTCACCCCTCCACTTT,CASTHGGSLGSPLHF
TRBV19,TRBJ2-6,-,-,TGTGCCAGTAGTACCCAGGCGGCTGGGGCCAACGTCCTGACTTTC,CASSTQAAGANVLTF
TRBV5-1,TRBJ2-2,-,-,TGCGCCAGCAGCTTGGGCAGGGCGGACACCGGGGAGCTGTTTTTT,CASSLGRADTGELFF
TRBV11-2,TRBJ2-5,-,-,TGTGCCAGCAGCTCGGGAGTCCAAGAGACCCAGTACTTC,CASSSGVQETQYF
TRBV6-5,TRBJ1-2,-,-,TGTGCCAGCAGACCCCCGGGCGGGGGTAGCTACACCTTC,CASRPPGGGSYTF
TRBV7-9,TRBJ1-4,-,-,TGTGCCAGCAGCCCACAGGCAGATAATGAAAAACTGTTTTTT,CASSPQADNEKLFF
TRBV18,TRBJ1-5,TRBD1,-,TGTGCCAGCTCACCAGGGACAGGCGATAGCAATCAGCCCCAGCATTTT,CASSPGTGDSNQPQHF
TRBV27,TRBJ1-1,-,-,TGTGCCAGCAGTTTACATCCCCAGGGCGACACTGAAGCTTTCTTT,CASSLHPQGDTEAFF
TRBV5-1,TRBJ1-4,TRBD1,-,TGCGCCAGCAGCAACCATCCAGGGGGGAATGAAAAACTGTTTTTT,CASSNHPGGNEKLFF
TRBV10-1,TRBJ2-3,-,-,TGCGCCACCGGAGGAGCTAGCACAGATACGCAGTATTTT,CATGGASTDTQYF
TRBV10-3,TRBJ1-2,-,-,TGTGCCATCAGTCCCCCGGGCGGCGGACCCTATGGCTACACCTTC,CAISPPGGGPYGYTF
TRBV4-1,TRBJ2-3,-,-,TGCGCCAGCAGCAGGGGCACAGATACGCAGTATTTT,CASSRGTDTQYF
TRBV14,TRBJ2-1,-,-,TGTGCCAGCAGCCAAGAGTGGGGCAGGTTGGCAAATGAGCAGTTCTTC,CASSQEWGRLANEQFF
TRBV28,TRBJ1-1,-,-,TGTGCCAGCAGTTTACAAGGTCGAGCTTTCTTT,CASSLQGRAFF
TRBV5-6,TRBJ1-1,TRBD1,once,TGTGCCAGCAGCTTGGGACAGGGGGGCGAAGCTTTCTTT,CASSLGQGGEAFF
TRBV6-5,TRBJ2-2,TRBD2,-,TGTGCCAGCAGTTACGGGACTAGTATTGCCGGGGAGCTGTTTTTT,CASSYGTSIAGELFF
TRBV15,TRBJ2-5,-,-,TGTGCCACCAGCAGAGGCAGGTACCAAGAGACCCAGTACTTC,CATSRGRYQETQYF
TRBV11-2,TRBJ1-4,-,-,TGTGCCAGCTCCGTGGGGGTCTCTGCAACTAATGAAAAACTGTTTTTT,CASSVGVSATNEKLFF
TRBV7-9,TRBJ2-3,TRBD2,-,TGTGCCAGCACCCTAGCGGGGACAGATACGCAGTATTTT,CASTLAGTDTQYF
TRBV19,TRBJ1-3,-,-,TGTGCCAGTAGTGTTGCTACGGTCCTCTCTGGAAACACCATATATTTT,CASSVATVLSGNTIYF
TRBV15,TRBJ1-4,-,-,TGTGCCACCAGCTCCGGGACCCGTTCATCACTGTTTTTT,CATSSGTRSSLFF
TRBV6-6,TRBJ2-1,TRBD1,-,TGTGCCAGCAGTTATAACAGGGGCTCCTACAATGAGCAGTTCTTC,CASSYNRGSYNEQFF
TRBV28,TRBJ1-2,-,-,TGTGCCAGCAGTTCGGAGTTTATGGGGGACTATGGCTACACCTTC,CASSSEFMGDYGYTF
TRBV10-2,TRBJ2-7,-,-,TGCGCCAGCAGTGATGTCAGGATTAGCTACGAGCAGTACTTC,CASSDVRISYEQYF
TRBV6-1,TRBJ2-1,-,-,TGTGCCAGCACTCCAGGGGACTCCTACAATGAGCAGTTCTTC,CASTPGDSYNEQFF
TRBV18,TRBJ1-5,-,-,TGTGCCAGCTCTCTAGACAAAAATCAGCCCCAGCATTTT,CASSLDKNQPQHF
TRBV6-1,TRBJ1-4,-,-,TGTGCCAGCAGTGCCCAGGGTAGTGAAAAACTGTTTTTT,CASSAQGSEKLFF
TRBV4-1,TRBJ1-2,-,-,TGCGCCAGCAGCCAAGTGTCGGGGTATGGCTACACCTTC,CASSQVSGYGYTF
TRBV19,TRBJ1-2,-,once,TGTGCCAGTAGTATAGATCGCCCAGGGAGGAATGGCTACACCTTC,CASSIDRPGRNGYTF
TRBV6-6,TRBJ2-3,-,-,TGTGCCAGCAGTCCCCCGACAGTCCTAGATACGCAGTATTTT,CASSPPTVLDTQYF
TRBV6-5,TRBJ1-2,TRBD1,few,TGTGCCAGCAGTTACTCGACAGGGTCGAAAAGTGGCTACACCTTC,CASSYSTGSKSGYTF
TRBV4-1,TRBJ1-2,TRBD1,once,TGCGCCAGCAGTCCAAGATTGTCACAGGGGGCAGGTGGCTACACCTTC,CASSPRLSQGAGGYTF
TRBV6-6,TRBJ2-3,-,-,TGTGCCAGCAGTTATCCTTGGACGGCAGATACGCAGTATTTT,CASSYPWTADTQYF
TRBV6-1,TRBJ1-6,-,-,TGTGCCAGCAGTCAGGGGAATTCACCCCTCCACTTT,CASSQGNSPLHF
TRBV28,TRBJ1-4,-,-,TGTGCCAGCTCGCGATCGGGGGTAGAGGGGGAAAAACTGTTTTTT,CASSRSGVEGEKLFF
TRBV19,TRBJ1-4,TRBD1,-,TGTGCCAGTAGTAGAGACAGGGGGCAGACTAATGAAAAACTGTTTTTT,CASSRDRGQTNEKLFF